These 16 T cell receptor beta chains were sequenced from one sample in a study of shared clonotypes between healthy human individuals. Assay used: immunoSEQ multiplex PCR; TCRdb lists only in-frame clones, some missing. This repertoire shows hundreds of thousands of clones, over 60% found once; its top ten account for roughly 13%. Source material: PBMCs. Every receptor here comes from a woman in her thirties or forties in good health. Some clones in this sample may be carry-over from other donors' samples.

This rearrangement joins TRBV19 to TRBJ1-2, with D unclear. The ends were cut back, 3 bases at V and 6 bases at J, with 17 bases in the middle. CDR1 is LNHDA, CDR2 SQIVND, per germline (reference sequence). This CDR3 has 15 residues. The DNA of the CDR3 is TGTGCCAGTAGTATCGCGGAGGGCTCGTCTCATGGCTACACCTTC. Protein sequence: CASSIAEGSSHGYTF. Full variable domain (remainder filled in from reference TRBV19 and TRBJ1-2): DGGITQSPKYLFRKEGQNVTLSCEQNLNHDAMYWYRQDPGQGLRLIYYSQIVNDFQKGDIAEGYSVSREKKESFPLTVTSAQKNPTAFYLCASSIAEGSSHGYTFGSGTRLTVV.

A note on this clone: This CDR3 is also generated by other DNA sequences in the sample. J is TRBJ2-3 and V is TRBV15, with TRBD2 matching over 8 bases. This CDR3 region has 17 residues. The junction had 9 bases not matched to a gene; V was cut back by 3 bases and J by 1 base. The germline V gene encodes CDR1 LNHNV and CDR2 YYDKDF (reference sequence). CDR3 nucleotides: TGTGCCACCAGCAGGGGACGGGGAGCGGGAGGCACAGATACGCAGTATTTT. Residues: CATSRGRGAGGTDTQYF. Using reference TRBV15 and TRBJ2-3 for the parts outside the CDR3, the full variable domain is DAMVIQNPRYQVTQFGKPVTLSCSQTLNHNVMYWYQQKSSQAPKLLFHYYDKDFNNEADTPDNFQSRRPNTSFCFLDIRSPGLGDTAMYLCATSRGRGAGGTDTQYFGPGTRLTVL.

V is TRBV7-9 and J is TRBJ2-1, with TRBD2 matching over 9 bases. The V segment lost 5 bases and the J segment 5 bases; nucleotides outside the gene matches: 4. This CDR3 is built from 14 residues. Germline CDR1 and CDR2: SEHNR and FQNEAQ (reference sequence). CDR3 nucleotides: TGTGCCAGCAGCCTACTAGCGGGCAACAATGAGCAGTTCTTC. Translating it yields CASSLLAGNNEQFF.

For the CDR3, the DNA is TGTGCCAGCAGTTTATCTAGCGGGAGGGCCCTTGGGGCCAACGTCCTGACTTTC. It translates to CASSLSSGRALGANVLTF. The chain employs TRBV28 and TRBJ2-6; 12 bases map to TRBD2. This CDR3 has 18 residues. V was clipped by 1 base and J by 3 bases; unmatched bases: 4. Germline V gives CDR1 MDHEN, CDR2 SYDVKM. The full variable domain, its missing parts supplied by reference TRBV28 and TRBJ2-6, is DVKVTQSSRYLVKRTGEKVFLECVQDMDHENMFWYRQDPGLGLRLIYFSYDVKMKEKGDIPEGYSVSREKKERFSLILESASTNQTSMYLCASSLSSGRALGANVLTFGAGSRLTVL.

The CDR3 is CASSAGRPSSGNTIYF. DNA of the CDR3: TGTGCCAGCAGCGCGGGACGGCCTAGCTCTGGAAACACCATATATTTT. V is TRBV7-6 and J is TRBJ1-3, with D possibly TRBD1 on 5 matching bases. Germline V gene lookup returns CDR1 SGHVS and CDR2 FNYEAQ. The CDR3 is made up of 16 amino acids. The ends were cut back, 5 bases at V and 0 bases at J, with 14 bases in the middle. The whole variable domain, filled in from reference TRBV7-6 and TRBJ1-3, reads GAGVSQSPRYKVTKRGQDVALRCDPISGHVSLYWYRQALGQGPEFLTYFNYEAQQDKSGLPNDRFSAERPEGSISTLTIQRTEQRDSAMYRCASSAGRPSSGNTIYFGEGSWLTVV.

The chain combines TRBV30 with TRBJ1-4; TRBD1 might be the D (5 bases). From germline, CDR1 is GTSNPN and CDR2 SVGIG (reference sequence). This CDR3 comprises 15 residues. Trimming removed 0 bases at V and 7 bases at J, with 15 bases between. Written as DNA, the CDR3 is TGTGCCTGGAGTGTACATAGGGGCGCAGCTGAAAAACTGTTTTTT. It encodes CAWSVHRGAAEKLFF. Full variable domain (remainder filled in from reference TRBV30 and TRBJ1-4): SQTIHQWPATLVQPVGSPLSLECTVEGTSNPNLYWYRQAAGRGLQLLFYSVGIGQISSEVPQNLSASRPQDRQFILSSKKLLLSDSGFYLCAWSVHRGAAEKLFFGSGTQLSVL.

The chain recombines TRBV9 with TRBJ2-3; possible D gene TRBD2, 6 bases. Germline CDR1 SGDLS, CDR2 YYNGEE. The V gene lost 0 bases and the J gene lost 4 bases, with 18 bases spanning the gap. The CDR3 is made up of 17 amino acids. The CDR3 here is CASSVGIDGSGADTQYF. CDR3 nucleotides: TGTGCCAGCAGCGTAGGCATAGACGGGAGCGGAGCAGATACGCAGTATTTT.

V gene TRBV4-2 combines with J gene TRBJ2-1; possibly TRBD2 for D (6 bases). Trimming took 4 bases from V and 6 from J, leaving 19 bases between them. Germline V CDR1 and CDR2: LGHNA, YNFKEQ. CDR3 size: 16 residues. The CDR3 sequence: CASSRTPSGTLNEQFF. Written as DNA, the CDR3 is TGTGCCAGCAGCCGCACCCCGTCCGGGACTCTCAATGAGCAGTTCTTC.

The rearrangement joins TRBV5-4 to TRBJ2-7; 16 positions match TRBD2. There are 20 residues in the CDR3. The germline gives CDR1 SGHNT, CDR2 YYREEE (reference sequence). The V segment lost 0 bases and the J segment 2 bases; nucleotides outside the gene matches: 11. The CDR3 region is CASSLAGTSGRARNPYEQYF. The CDR3 nucleotides are TGTGCCAGCAGCTTGGCCGGGACTAGCGGGAGGGCCCGAAACCCCTACGAGCAGTACTTC.

The chain recombines TRBV7-9 with TRBJ1-3, with D unresolved. The CDR3 runs to 12 residues. Germline V gives CDR1 SEHNR, CDR2 FQNEAQ (reference sequence). V shed 4 bases and J shed 8 bases, with 9 bases lying between them. The CDR3 is CASSSNSYTIYF. The CDR3 DNA follows: TGTGCCAGCAGCTCCAACAGCTACACCATATATTTT.

The J gene is TRBJ2-7, the V gene TRBV27, with 15 bases matching TRBD2. V dropped 5 bases and J dropped 3; count of bases not matched to a gene: 14. There are 19 residues in the CDR3. CDR1 and CDR2 (germline): MNHEY, SMNVEV (reference sequence). CDR3 sequence: CASSGSRGLAGGGSYEQYF. The DNA for the CDR3 is TGTGCCAGCAGTGGCTCGCGGGGACTAGCGGGAGGAGGTAGCTACGAGCAGTACTTC.

This clone came up once. V usage is TRBV10-1 and J usage is TRBJ1-3; TRBD1 matches 7 bases. Germline V gives CDR1 WNHNN, CDR2 SYGVQD (reference sequence). The CDR3 contains 17 residues. The J segment lost 0 bases and the V segment lost 6 bases, leaving 11 bases of the junction unmatched. In DNA form, the CDR3 reads TGCGCCAGCAGACCCGTACAGGGGCGATCCTCTGGAAACACCATATATTTT. Encoded protein: CASRPVQGRSSGNTIYF.

Written as DNA, the CDR3 is TGTGCCAGTAGTATCCCAGGGGGCTCTGGAAACACCATATATTTT. Translated, it gives CASSIPGGSGNTIYF. The J gene is TRBJ1-3, the V gene TRBV19, with 7 bases lining up with TRBD1. This CDR3 is 15 amino acids long. Germline V gene data show CDR1 as LNHDA and CDR2 as SQIVND (reference sequence). The ends lost 3 bases at V and 0 bases at J; junction bases unmatched: 2.

This chain links TRBV5-4 with TRBJ2-5, with D possibly TRBD2 on 5 matching bases. This CDR3 has 14 residues. In germline, CDR1 is SGHNT, CDR2 YYREEE (reference sequence). V was shortened by 4 bases and J by 5 bases, with 15 bases between the two germline ends. Here the CDR3 DNA reads TGTGCCAGCAGCCCGGGTGGCGGGTGGGAGACCCAGTACTTC. Amino acids: CASSPGGGWETQYF. The whole variable domain, filled in from reference TRBV5-4 and TRBJ2-5, reads ETGVTQSPTHLIKTRGQQVTLRCSSQSGHNTVSWYQQALGQGPQFIFQYYREEENGRGNFPPRFSGLQFPNYSSELNVNALELDDSALYLCASSPGGGWETQYFGPGTRLLVL.

Notes on this clone: A much larger clone sits a single nucleotide away, making a read error possible. Within the sample, other DNA sequences also encode this same CDR3. The chain employs TRBV4-2 and TRBJ1-1; tentative D call: TRBD1 (6 bases). This CDR3 spans 14 amino acids. CDR1 and CDR2 (germline): LGHNA, YNFKEQ. CDR3 coding DNA: TGTGCCAGCAGCCAAGGTCTCGGGGACACTGAAGCCTTCTTT. This codes for CASSQGLGDTEAFF.

This chain joins TRBV5-1 and TRBJ2-5; D perhaps matches TRBD2 (5 bases). Looked up from germline, CDR1 is SGHRS and CDR2 is YFSETQ. V was pared by 0 bases and J by 3 bases, with 9 bases between. CDR3 length equals 14 residues. The CDR3 region is CASSLVYGKETQYF. Written as DNA, the CDR3 is TGCGCCAGCAGCTTGGTTTACGGGAAAGAGACCCAGTACTTC.